The subject of this entry is one TCR beta chain. The data were produced by immunoSEQ multiplex PCR, yet TCRdb's version contains in-frame clones alone and is incomplete. The table has around 86,000 clones, 94% seen once. The data stem from a study of siplizumab effects on memory and regulatory T cells. Germline lookup yields CDR1 SGHDN and CDR2 FVKESK. Unmatched junction bases numbered 3, after V lost 3 bases and J lost 2 bases. The CDR3 covers 16 residues. This TCR came from a human donor in good health. The sample was non-Treg CD4+ T cells sorted from blood. The chain joins TRBV14 to TRBJ2-7, with 14 positions matching TRBD2. The CDR3 DNA follows: TGTGCCAGCAGCCACGGGACTAGCGGGGGTCCCTACGAGCAGTACTTC. Its translation is CASSHGTSGGPYEQYF.